The sequence of this TCR beta chain was determined in a study of T cells of healthy individuals (dated by TCRdb to the late 2010s). Turning to this clonotype: The specificity of this receptor is unknown. Nothing much larger sits one base from this clone, and base qualities are not available.

Library creation used 5' RACE. Data came from an Illumina MiSeq. TCRdb reprocessing: public reads trimmed at Q25 with fastp, clones called with MiXCR, in-frame beta chains kept. For every CDR3 protein sequence, its rows merge into one entry that carries the most common genes and DNA. This sample has about 96,000 distinct CDR3 sequences in its table, and roughly 15% of those were observed once. The top ten clonotypes cover about 6% of the sample. The sequence came from a human donor in good health.

The nucleotide sequence is TGCGCCAGCAGCCAAGAGCCCGTTACAGGGGAGGTCACAGATACGCAGTATTTT. This codes for CASSQEPVTGEVTDTQYF. The sequence joins TRBV4-1 to TRBJ2-3; matching of 7 bases hints at TRBD1 as the D gene. The CDR3 sequence holds 18 residues, the cysteine and phenylalanine included. CDR3 DNA only is kept here, 54 bases in frame from base 1. V and J are truncated by 0 bases and 2 bases respectively, leaving an intervening sequence of 18 bases. The germline V gene sets CDR1 to MGHRA and CDR2 to YSYEKL.